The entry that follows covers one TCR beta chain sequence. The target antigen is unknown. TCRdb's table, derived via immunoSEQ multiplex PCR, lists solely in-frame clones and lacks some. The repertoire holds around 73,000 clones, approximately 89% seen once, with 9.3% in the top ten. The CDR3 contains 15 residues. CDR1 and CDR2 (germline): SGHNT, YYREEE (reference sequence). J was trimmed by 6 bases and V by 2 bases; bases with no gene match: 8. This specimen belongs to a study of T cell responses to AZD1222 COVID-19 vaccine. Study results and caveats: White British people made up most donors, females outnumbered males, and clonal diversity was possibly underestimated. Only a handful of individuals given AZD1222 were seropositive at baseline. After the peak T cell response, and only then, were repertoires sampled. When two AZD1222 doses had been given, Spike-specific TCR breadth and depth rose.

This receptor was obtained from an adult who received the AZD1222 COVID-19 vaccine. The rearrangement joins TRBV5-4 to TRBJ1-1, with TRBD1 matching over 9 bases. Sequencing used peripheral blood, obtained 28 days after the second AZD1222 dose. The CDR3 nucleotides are TGTGCCAGCAGCTTACAACAGGGGGCAGGCTCTGAAGCTTTCTTT. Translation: CASSLQQGAGSEAFF.